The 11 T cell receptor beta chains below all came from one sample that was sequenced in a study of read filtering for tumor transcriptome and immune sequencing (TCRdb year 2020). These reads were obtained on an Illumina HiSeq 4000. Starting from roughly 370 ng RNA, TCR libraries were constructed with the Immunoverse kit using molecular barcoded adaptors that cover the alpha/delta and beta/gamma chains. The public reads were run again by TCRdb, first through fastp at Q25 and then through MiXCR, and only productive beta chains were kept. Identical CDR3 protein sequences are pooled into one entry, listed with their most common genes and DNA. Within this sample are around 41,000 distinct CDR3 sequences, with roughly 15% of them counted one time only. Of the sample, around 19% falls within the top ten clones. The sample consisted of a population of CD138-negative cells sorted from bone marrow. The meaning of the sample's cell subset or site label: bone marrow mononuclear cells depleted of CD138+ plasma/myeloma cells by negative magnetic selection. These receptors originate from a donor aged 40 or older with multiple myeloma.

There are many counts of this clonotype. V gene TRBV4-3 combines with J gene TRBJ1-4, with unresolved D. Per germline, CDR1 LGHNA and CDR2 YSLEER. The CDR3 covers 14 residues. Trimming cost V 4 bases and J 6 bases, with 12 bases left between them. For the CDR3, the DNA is TGCGCCAGCAGCCCCCTATCAATGGATGAAAAACTGTTTTTT. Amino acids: CASSPLSMDEKLFF.

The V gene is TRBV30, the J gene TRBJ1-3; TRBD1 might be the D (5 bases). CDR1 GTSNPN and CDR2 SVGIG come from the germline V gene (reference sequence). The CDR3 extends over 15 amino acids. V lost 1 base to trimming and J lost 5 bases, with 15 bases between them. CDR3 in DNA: TGTGCCTGGAGTGCCCCCGGGGCGGGGAGAAACACCATATATTTT. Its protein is CAWSAPGAGRNTIYF.

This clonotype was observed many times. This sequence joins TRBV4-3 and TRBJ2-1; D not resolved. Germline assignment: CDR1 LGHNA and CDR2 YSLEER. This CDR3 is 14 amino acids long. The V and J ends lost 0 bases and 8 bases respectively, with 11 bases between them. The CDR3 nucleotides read TGCGCCAGCAGCCAAGAGCGATTCAACGATGAGCAGTTCTTC. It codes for CASSQERFNDEQFF.

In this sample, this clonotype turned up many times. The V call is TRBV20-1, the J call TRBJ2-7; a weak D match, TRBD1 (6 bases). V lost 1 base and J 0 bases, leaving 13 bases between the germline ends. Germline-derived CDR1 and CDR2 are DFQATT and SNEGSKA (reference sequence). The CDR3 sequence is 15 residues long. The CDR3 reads CSARGPRGSSYEQYF. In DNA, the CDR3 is TGCAGTGCTAGAGGCCCCAGGGGTAGCTCCTACGAGCAGTACTTC.

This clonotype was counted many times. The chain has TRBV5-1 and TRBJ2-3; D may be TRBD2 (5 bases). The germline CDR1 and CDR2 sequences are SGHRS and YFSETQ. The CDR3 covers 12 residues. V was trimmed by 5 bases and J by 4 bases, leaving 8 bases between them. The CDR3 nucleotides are TGCGCCAGCAGGGGAGAGGCAGATACGCAGTATTTT. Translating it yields CASRGEADTQYF.

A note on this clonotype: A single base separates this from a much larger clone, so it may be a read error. Here the CDR3 DNA reads TGCGGTGCTAGAGATCACAGGACGGCCGACTACGAGCAGTACTTC. It is translated as CGARDHRTADYEQYF. The chain carries TRBV20-1 and TRBJ2-7, with a possible D match to TRBD1 (5 bases). CDR1 is DFQATT, CDR2 SNEGSKA, per germline (reference sequence). CDR3 length: 15 residues.

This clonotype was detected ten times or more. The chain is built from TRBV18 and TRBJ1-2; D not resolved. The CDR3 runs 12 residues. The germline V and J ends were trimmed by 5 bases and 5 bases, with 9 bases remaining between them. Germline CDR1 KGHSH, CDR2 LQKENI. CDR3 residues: CASSSPDYGYTF. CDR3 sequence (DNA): TGTGCCAGCTCATCGCCGGATTATGGCTACACCTTC.

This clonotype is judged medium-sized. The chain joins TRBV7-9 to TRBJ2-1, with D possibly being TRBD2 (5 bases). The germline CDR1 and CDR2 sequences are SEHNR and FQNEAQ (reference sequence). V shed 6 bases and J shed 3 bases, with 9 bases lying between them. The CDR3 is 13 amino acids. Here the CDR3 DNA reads TGTGCCAGCAGGGGGAGCAGCTACAATGAGCAGTTCTTC. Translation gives CASRGSSYNEQFF.

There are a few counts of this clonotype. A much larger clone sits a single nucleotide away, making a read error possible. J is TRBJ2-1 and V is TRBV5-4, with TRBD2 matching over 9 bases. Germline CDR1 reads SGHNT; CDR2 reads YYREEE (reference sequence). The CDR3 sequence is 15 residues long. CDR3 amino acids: CASTFSGGSYNGQFF. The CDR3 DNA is TGTGCCAGCACCTTTAGCGGGGGCTCCTACAATGGGCAGTTCTTC. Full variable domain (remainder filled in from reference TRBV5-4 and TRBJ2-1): ETGVTQSPTHLIKTRGQQVTLRCSSQSGHNTVSWYQQALGQGPQFIFQYYREEENGRGNFPPRFSGLQFPNYSSELNVNALELDDSALYLCASTFSGGSYNGQFFGPGTRLTVL.

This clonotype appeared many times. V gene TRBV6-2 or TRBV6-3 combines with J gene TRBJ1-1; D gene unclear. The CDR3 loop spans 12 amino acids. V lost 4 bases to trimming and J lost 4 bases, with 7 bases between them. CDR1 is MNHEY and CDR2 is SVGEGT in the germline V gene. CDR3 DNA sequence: TGTGCCAGCAGTTCCAGAACCACTGAAGCTTTCTTT. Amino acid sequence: CASSSRTTEAFF.

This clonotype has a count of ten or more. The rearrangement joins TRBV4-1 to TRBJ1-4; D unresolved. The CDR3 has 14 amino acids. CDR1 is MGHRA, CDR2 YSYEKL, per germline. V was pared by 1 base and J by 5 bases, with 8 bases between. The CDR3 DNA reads TGCGCCAGCAGCCAAGCCCACGGGAATGAAAAACTGTTTTTT. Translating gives CASSQAHGNEKLFF.